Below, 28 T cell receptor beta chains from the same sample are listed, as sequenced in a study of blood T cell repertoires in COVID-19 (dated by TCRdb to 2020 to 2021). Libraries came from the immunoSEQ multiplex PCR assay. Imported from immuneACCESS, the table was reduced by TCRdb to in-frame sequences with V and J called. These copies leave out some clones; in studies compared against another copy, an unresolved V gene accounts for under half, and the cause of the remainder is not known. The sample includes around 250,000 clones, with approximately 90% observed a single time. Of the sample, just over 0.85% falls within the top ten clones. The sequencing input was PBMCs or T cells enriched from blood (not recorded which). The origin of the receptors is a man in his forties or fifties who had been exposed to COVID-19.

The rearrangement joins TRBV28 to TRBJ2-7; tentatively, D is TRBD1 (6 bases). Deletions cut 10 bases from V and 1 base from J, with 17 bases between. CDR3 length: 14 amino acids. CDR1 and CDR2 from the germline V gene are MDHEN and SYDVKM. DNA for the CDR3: TGTGCCACCCGCCAGGGGACGGGATCCTACGAGCAGTACGTC. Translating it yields CATRQGTGSYEQYV.

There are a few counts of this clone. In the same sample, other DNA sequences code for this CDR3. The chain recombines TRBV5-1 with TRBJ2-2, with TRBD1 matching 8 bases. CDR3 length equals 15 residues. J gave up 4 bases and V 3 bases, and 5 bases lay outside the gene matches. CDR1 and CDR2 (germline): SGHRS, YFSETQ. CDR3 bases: TGCGCCAGCAGCTGGGGGACAGGCAGCACCGGGGAGCTGTTTTTT. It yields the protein CASSWGTGSTGELFF.

The CDR3 sequence: CASSPFTGGVTDTQYF. CDR3 sequence (DNA): TGTGCCAGCAGCCCGTTTACGGGAGGGGTCACAGATACGCAGTATTTT. This chain joins TRBV11-2 and TRBJ2-3, with 8 bases that match TRBD2. Trimming removed 5 bases from V and 2 bases from J; junction bases left unmatched: 9. The germline V gene encodes CDR1 SGHAT and CDR2 FQNNGV. The CDR3 is made up of 16 amino acids.

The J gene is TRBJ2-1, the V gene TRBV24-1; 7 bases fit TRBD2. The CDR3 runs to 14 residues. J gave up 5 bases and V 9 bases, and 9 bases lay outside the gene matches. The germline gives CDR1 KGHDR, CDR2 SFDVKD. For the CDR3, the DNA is TGTGCCACCCGAGAGCGGGAAGGACACAATGAGCAGTTCTTC. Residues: CATREREGHNEQFF.

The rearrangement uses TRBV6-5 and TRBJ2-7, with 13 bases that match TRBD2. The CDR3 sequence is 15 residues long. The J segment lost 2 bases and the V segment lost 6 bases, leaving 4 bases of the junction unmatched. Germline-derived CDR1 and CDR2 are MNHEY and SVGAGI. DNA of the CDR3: TGTGCCAGCAGCAGAGGACTAGCGGGAGCCTACGAGCAGTACGTC. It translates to CASSRGLAGAYEQYV.

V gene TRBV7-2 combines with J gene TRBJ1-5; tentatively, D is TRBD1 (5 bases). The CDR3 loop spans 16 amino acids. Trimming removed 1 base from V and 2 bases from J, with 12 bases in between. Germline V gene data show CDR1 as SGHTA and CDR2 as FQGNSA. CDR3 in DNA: TGTGCCAGCAGCTTAGGGGGGACTGTGGGCAATCAGCCCCAGCATTTT. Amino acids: CASSLGGTVGNQPQHF.

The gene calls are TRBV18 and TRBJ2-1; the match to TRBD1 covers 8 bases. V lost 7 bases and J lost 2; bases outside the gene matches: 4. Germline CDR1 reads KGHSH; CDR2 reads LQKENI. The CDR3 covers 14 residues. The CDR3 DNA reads TGTGCCAGCTTTGACAGGGGTACCTACAATGAGCAGTTCTTC. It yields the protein CASFDRGTYNEQFF. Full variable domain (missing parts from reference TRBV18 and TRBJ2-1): NAGVMQNPRHLVRRRGQEARLRCSPMKGHSHVYWYRQLPEEGLKFMVYLQKENIIDESGMPKERFSAEFPKEGPSILRIQQVVRGDSAAYFCASFDRGTYNEQFFGPGTRLTVL.

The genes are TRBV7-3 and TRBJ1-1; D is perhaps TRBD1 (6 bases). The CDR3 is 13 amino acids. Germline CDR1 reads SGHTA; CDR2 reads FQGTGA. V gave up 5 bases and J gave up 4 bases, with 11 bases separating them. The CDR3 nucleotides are TGTGCCAGCAGCCCACAGGGTTCCACTGAAGCTTTCTTT. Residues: CASSPQGSTEAFF.

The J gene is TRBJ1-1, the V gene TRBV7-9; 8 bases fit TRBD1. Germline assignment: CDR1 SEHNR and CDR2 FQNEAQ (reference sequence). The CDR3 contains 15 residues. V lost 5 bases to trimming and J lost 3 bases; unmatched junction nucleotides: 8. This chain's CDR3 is CASSRGQGIYTEAFF. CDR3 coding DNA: TGTGCCAGCAGCCGAGGACAGGGAATCTACACTGAAGCTTTCTTT.

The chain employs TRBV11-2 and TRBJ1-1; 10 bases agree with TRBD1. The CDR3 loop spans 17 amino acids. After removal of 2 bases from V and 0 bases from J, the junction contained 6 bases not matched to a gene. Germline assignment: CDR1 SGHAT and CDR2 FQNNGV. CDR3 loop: CASSLLGQGRLNTEAFF. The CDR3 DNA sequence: TGTGCCAGCAGCTTATTGGGACAGGGGAGATTGAACACTGAAGCTTTCTTT.

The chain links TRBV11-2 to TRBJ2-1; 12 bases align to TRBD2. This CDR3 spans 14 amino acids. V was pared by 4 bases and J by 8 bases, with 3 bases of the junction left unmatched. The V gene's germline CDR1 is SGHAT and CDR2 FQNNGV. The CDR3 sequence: CASSSSGGAYEQFF. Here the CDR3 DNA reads TGTGCCAGCAGCTCTAGCGGGGGGGCCTATGAGCAGTTCTTC.

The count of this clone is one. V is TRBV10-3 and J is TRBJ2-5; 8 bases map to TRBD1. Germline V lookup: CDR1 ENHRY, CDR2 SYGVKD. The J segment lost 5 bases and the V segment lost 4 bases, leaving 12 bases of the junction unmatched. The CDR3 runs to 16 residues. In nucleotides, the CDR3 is TGTGCCATCAGTGCTGGACAGGGCAGGTCACAGGAGACCCAGTACTTC. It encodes CAISAGQGRSQETQYF.

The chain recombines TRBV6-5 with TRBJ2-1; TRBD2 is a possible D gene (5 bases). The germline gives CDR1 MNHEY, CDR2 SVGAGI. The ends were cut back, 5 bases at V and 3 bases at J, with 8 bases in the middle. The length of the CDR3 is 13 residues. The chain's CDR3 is CASSPGLYNEQFF. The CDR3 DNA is TGTGCCAGCAGTCCAGGACTCTACAATGAGCAGTTCTTC.

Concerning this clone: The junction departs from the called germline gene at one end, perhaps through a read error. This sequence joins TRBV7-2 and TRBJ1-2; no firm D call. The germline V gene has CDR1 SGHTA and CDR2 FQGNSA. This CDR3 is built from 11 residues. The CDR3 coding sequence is TGTGCCAGCAGCATTAACTCTGGCTACACCTTC. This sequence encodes CASSINSGYTF.

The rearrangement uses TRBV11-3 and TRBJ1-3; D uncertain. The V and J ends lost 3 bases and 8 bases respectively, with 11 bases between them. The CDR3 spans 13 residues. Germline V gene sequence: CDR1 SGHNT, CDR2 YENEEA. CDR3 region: CASSFEGRDTIYF. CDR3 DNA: TGTGCCAGCAGCTTTGAGGGTCGAGACACCATATATTTT.

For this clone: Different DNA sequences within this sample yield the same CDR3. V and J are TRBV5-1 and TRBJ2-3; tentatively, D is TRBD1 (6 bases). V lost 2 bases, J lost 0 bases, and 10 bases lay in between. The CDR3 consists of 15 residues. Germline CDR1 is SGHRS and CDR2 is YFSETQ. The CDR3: CASSLTGFSTDTQYF. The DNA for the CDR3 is TGCGCCAGCAGCTTAACAGGGTTTAGCACAGATACGCAGTATTTT.

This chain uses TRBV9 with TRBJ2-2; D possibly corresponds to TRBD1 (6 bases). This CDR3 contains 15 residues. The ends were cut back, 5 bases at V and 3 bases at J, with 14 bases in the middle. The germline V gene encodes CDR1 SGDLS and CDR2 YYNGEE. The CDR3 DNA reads TGTGCCAGCAGTCTAGACAGGTCCTACACCGGGGAGCTGTTTTTT. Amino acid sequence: CASSLDRSYTGELFF.

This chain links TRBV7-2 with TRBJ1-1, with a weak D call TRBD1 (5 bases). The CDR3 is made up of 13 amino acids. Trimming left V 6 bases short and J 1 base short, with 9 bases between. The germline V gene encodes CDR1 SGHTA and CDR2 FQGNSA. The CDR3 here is CASRRTRNTEAFF. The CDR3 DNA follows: TGTGCCAGCAGAAGGACACGGAACACTGAAGCTTTCTTT.

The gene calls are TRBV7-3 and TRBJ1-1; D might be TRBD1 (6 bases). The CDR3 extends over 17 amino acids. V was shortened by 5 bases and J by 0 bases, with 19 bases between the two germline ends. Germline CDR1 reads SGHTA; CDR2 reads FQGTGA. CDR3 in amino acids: CASSIQGAPALNTEAFF. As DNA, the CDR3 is TGTGCCAGCAGCATACAGGGAGCCCCCGCCTTGAACACTGAAGCTTTCTTT. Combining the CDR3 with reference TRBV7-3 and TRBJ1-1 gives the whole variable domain GAGVSQTPSNKVTEKGKYVELRCDPISGHTALYWYRQSLGQGPEFLIYFQGTGAADDSGLPNDRFFAVRPEGSVSTLKIQRTERGDSAVYLCASSIQGAPALNTEAFFGQGTRLTVV.

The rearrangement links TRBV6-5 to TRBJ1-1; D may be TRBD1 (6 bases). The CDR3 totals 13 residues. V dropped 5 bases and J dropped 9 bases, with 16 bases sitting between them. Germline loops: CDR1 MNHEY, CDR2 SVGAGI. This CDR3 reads CASSRGTPRQAFF. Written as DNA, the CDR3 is TGTGCCAGCAGTCGTGGGACACCCCGGCAAGCTTTCTTT.

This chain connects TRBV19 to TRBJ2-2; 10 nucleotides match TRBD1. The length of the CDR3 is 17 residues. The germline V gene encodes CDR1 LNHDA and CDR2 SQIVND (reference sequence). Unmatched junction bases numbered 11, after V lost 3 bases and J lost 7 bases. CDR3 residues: CASSILKTGGWYGELFF. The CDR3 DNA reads TGTGCCAGTAGTATCCTCAAGACAGGGGGCTGGTACGGGGAGCTGTTTTTT.

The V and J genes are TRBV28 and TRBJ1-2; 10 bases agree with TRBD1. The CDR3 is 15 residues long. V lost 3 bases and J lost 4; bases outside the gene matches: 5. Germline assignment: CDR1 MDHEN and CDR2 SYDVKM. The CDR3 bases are TGTGCCAGCAGTTTTCACGGACAGGGGGTCTATGGCTACACCTTC. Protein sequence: CASSFHGQGVYGYTF.

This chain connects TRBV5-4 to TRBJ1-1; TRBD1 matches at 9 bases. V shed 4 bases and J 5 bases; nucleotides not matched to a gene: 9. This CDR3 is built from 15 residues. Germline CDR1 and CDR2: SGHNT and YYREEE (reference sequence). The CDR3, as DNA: TGTGCCAGCAGCGAAGGACAGGGGATTGAGACTGAAGCTTTCTTT. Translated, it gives CASSEGQGIETEAFF.

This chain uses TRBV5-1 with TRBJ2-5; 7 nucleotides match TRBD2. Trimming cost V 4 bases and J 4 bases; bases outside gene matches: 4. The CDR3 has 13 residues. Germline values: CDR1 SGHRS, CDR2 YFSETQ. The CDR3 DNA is TGCGCCAGCAGCCCCTCGGGGGGAGAGACCCAGTACTTC. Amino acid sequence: CASSPSGGETQYF.

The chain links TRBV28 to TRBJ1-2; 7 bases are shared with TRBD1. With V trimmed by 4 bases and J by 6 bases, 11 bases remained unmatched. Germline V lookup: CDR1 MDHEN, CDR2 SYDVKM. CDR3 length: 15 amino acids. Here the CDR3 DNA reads TGTGCCAGCAGTTCGCCACAGACAGGGCTGGATGGCTACACCTTC. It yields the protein CASSSPQTGLDGYTF.

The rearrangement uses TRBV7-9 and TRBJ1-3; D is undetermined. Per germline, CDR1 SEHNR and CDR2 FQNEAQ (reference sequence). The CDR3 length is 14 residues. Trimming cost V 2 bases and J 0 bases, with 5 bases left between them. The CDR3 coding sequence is TGTGCCAGCAGCTTACACTCCTCTGGAAACACCATATATTTT. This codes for CASSLHSSGNTIYF.

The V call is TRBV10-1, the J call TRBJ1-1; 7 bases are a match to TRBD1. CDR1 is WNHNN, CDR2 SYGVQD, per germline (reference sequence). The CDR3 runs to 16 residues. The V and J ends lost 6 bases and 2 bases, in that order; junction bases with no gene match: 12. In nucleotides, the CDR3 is TGCGCCAGCAGGGACCAGACAGGGAGGACCAACACTGAAGCTTTCTTT. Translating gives CASRDQTGRTNTEAFF.

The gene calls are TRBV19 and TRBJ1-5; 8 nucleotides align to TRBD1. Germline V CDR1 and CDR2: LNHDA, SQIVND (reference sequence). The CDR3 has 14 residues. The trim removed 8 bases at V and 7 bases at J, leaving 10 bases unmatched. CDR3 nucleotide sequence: TGTGCCAGTCTCCGCAGGGGGCTGGCCCAGCCCCAGCATTTT. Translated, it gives CASLRRGLAQPQHF.